What follows describes a single TCR beta chain. No antigen is known for it. TCRdb's copy holds only in-frame clones and misses some; the assay was immunoSEQ multiplex PCR. The sample lists more than 60,000 clones, 85% to 90% seen once, with 0.65% to 0.8% in the top ten. Peripheral blood came from all dose cohorts at three timepoints. These data originate in a study of OX40 agonist ivuxolimab in advanced cancers. The study, taken as a whole, reports: In general, CD8+ T cells held more expanded clones than CD4+ did, on average. Expansion of clones was among the lowest in partial responders at 0.1-3.0 mg/kg.

Sample: CD4+ or CD8+ T cells sorted from blood, taken in a trial of the OX40 agonist ivuxolimab. This sequence was found in an adult with an advanced solid tumor such as melanoma, head and neck, liver or kidney cancer.

The CDR3 loop is CASSLPGGQETQYF. The CDR3 DNA follows: TGTGCCAGCAGCCTACCGGGCGGCCAAGAGACCCAGTACTTC. J is TRBJ2-5 and V is TRBV2; no firm D call. Germline CDR1 and CDR2: SNHLY and FYNNEI. The CDR3 covers 14 residues. Deletions cut 6 bases from V and 1 base from J, with 12 bases between.